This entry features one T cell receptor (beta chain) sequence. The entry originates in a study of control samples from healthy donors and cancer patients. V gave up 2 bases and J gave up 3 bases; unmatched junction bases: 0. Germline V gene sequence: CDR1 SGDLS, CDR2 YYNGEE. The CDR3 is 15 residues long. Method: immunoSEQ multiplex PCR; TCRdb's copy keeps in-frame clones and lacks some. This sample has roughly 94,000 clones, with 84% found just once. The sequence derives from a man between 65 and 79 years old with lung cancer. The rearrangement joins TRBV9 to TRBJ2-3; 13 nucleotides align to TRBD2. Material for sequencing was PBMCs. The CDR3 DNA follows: TGTGCCAGCAGCGTGGGACTAGCGGGGACAGATACGCAGTATTTT. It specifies CASSVGLAGTDTQYF.